The rows below give T cell receptor beta chains drawn from one sample of a study of cytomegalovirus exposure and HLA in healthy donors. TCRdb keeps only in-frame clones here, not all; method: immunoSEQ multiplex PCR. The sample yields 150,000 to 200,000 clones, approximately 79% seen once. Sequenced material: PBMCs. These receptors were obtained from a man aged 50 or older in good health and CMV-seropositive. CDR3s include the opening cysteine and the closing phenylalanine or tryptophan. The D gene is left open where the match is weak. Clone size appears in some rows only: once, few, many, or a class for an expanded clone.

D	J	V	size	DNA	CDR3
TRBD2	TRBJ2-1	TRBV7-9	NA	TGTGCCAGCAGCTATAGCGGGGGGGCGGGTAATGAGCAGTTCTTC	CASSYSGGAGNEQFF
NA	TRBJ2-1	TRBV14	few	TGTGCCAGCAGCCAAGATCTCGCAGAAAATGAGCAGTTCTTC	CASSQDLAENEQFF
NA	TRBJ2-2	TRBV2	NA	TGTGCCAGCAGTCGCCAGGTCACCGGGGAGCTGTTTTTT	CASSRQVTGELFF
TRBD1	TRBJ2-7	TRBV7-3	NA	TGTGCCAGCAGCATACGGACAGGGTTCCCGGGTGACGAGCAGTACTTC	CASSIRTGFPGDEQYF
TRBD1	TRBJ1-4	TRBV19	NA	TGTGCCAGTACTGGACAGGGGAATGAAAAACTGTTTTTT	CASTGQGNEKLFF
TRBD1	TRBJ1-3	TRBV6-1	NA	TGTGCCAGCTCGATGACAGGGAACACCATATATTTT	CASSMTGNTIYF
TRBD2	TRBJ2-1	TRBV5-1	NA	TGCGCCAGCAGCCTTGGGGCTAGCGGGACCAATGAGCAGTTCTTC	CASSLGASGTNEQFF
NA	TRBJ1-1	TRBV5-8	NA	TGTGCCAGCAGCTCCATCCTTGGGCGGAACACTGAAGCTTTCTTT	CASSSILGRNTEAFF
TRBD1	TRBJ2-3	TRBV29-1	few	TGCAGCGTTCGCCCCGGGACAGGGGGGTGGAATACGCAGTATTTT	CSVRPGTGGWNTQYF
TRBD2	TRBJ2-1	TRBV30	few	TGTGCCAGCAGCTTTCCTAGCGGGGGGAGATATGAGCAGTTCTTC	CASSFPSGGRYEQFF
TRBD1	TRBJ2-4	TRBV7-2	NA	TGTGCCAGCAGCCCGTTGGGACAGGGGCCCAAGAACATTCAGTACTTC	CASSPLGQGPKNIQYF